This T cell receptor beta chain was captured in a study of T and B cells in COVID-19 patients. The wider study: Peripheral blood came from COVID-19 patients with active infection or after recovery. At median age roughly 30 years, recovered patients were younger than active-infection patients at 67. Study-wide results and caveats: Patients with COVID-19 reportedly showed strongly skewed T cell receptor beta variable and joining gene usage. Active COVID-19 showed highly clonal TRB repertoires; recovery showed diversity and richness above healthy donors.

Multiplex PCR with BIOMED2 TRB-A/B primer pools amplified TRB rearrangements. TCRdb reprocessed the multiplex PCR reads with MiXCR, giving one entry per CDR3 protein. The sample has 20,000 to 25,000 distinct CDR3 sequences; approximately 30% are singletons. TRB was amplified from approximately 250-480 ng of blood genomic DNA. This CDR3 comprises 15 residues. Germline trimming cut 2 bases from V and 5 bases from J; bases unmatched to any gene: 11. CDR1 and CDR2 from the germline V gene are SQVTM and ANQGSEA. Worth noting for this clonotype: The antigen remains unidentified.

The chain couples TRBV29-1 to TRBJ1-1; 7 bases map to TRBD1. This receptor was identified in a human donor who had recovered from COVID-19. The sample consisted of blood. DNA of the CDR3: TGCAGCGTTGAAACGGTGGCACAGGGGAATACTGAAGCTTTCTTT. Its protein product is CSVETVAQGNTEAFF.